The 18 T cell receptor beta chains in this list originate from one sample, sequenced in a study of CD8 T cells in Susac syndrome. RNA was extracted with the RNeasy kit, and a quantity of about 0.45 to 1 ug was reverse transcribed using random hexamers. One entry per CDR3 protein results from TCRdb running MiXCR on the immunoSEQ multiplex PCR reads. Among 150,000 to 200,000 distinct CDR3 sequences listed, around 94% were seen once. Sequencing was performed on CD4+ T cells from PBMCs. Receptor source: a human donor in good health.

The gene calls are TRBV7-9 and TRBJ1-5, with D tentatively TRBD1 (6 bases). Germline loops: CDR1 SEHNR, CDR2 FQNEAQ (reference sequence). The CDR3 is 14 residues long. V lost 2 bases and J lost 5, with 10 bases in between. The CDR3 here is CASSLSDRYQPQHF. The CDR3 DNA reads as TGTGCCAGCAGCTTATCAGACAGGTATCAGCCCCAGCATTTT.

The V call is TRBV20-1, the J call TRBJ2-3; TRBD2 aligns across 10 bases. Germline trimming cut 5 bases from V and 6 bases from J; bases unmatched to any gene: 14. The CDR3 is 16 residues long. Germline CDR1 and CDR2: DFQATT and SNEGSKA (reference sequence). CDR3 residues: CSAAQSGTSEGDTQYF. The CDR3 DNA reads TGCAGTGCTGCCCAGTCCGGGACTAGCGAAGGGGATACGCAGTATTTT.

The rearrangement uses TRBV7-9 and TRBJ2-1, with D possibly TRBD2 on 6 matching bases. CDR1 is SEHNR, CDR2 FQNEAQ, per germline (reference sequence). The CDR3 runs 12 residues. Trimming left V 5 bases short and J 9 bases short, with 11 bases between. As DNA, the CDR3 is TGTGCCAGCAGCCCGGGAGTCGGTGAGCAGTTCTTC. Encoded protein: CASSPGVGEQFF.

The chain recombines TRBV6-2 or TRBV6-3 with TRBJ2-1, with 7 bases that match TRBD2. Trimming cost V 6 bases and J 9 bases; bases outside gene matches: 5. Germline V gives CDR1 MNHEY, CDR2 SVGEGT. The CDR3 length is 12 residues. As DNA, the CDR3 is TGTGCCAGCAGCTATTCGGGGGGTGAGCAGTTCTTC. It translates to CASSYSGGEQFF.

The chain employs TRBV20-1 and TRBJ1-2, with TRBD1 matching over 9 bases. V was pared by 1 base and J by 6 bases, with 3 bases of the junction left unmatched. The CDR3 totals 13 residues. Germline V gives CDR1 DFQATT, CDR2 SNEGSKA (reference sequence). The chain's CDR3 is CSARGDRDHGYTF. For the CDR3, the DNA is TGCAGTGCTAGAGGGGACAGGGACCATGGCTACACCTTC.

This clonotype showed up just once. The CDR3 is CSVGPGSPYEQYF. The CDR3, as DNA: TGCAGCGTTGGTCCAGGGTCACCCTACGAGCAGTACTTC. This chain uses TRBV29-1 with TRBJ2-7; maybe TRBD1 (5 bases). The length of the CDR3 is 13 residues. Germline values: CDR1 SQVTM, CDR2 ANQGSEA. V lost 4 bases and J lost 2, with 12 bases in between.

The CDR3 reads CASSQSQISEQFF. Here the CDR3 DNA reads TGTGCCAGCAGCCAAAGCCAGATCAGCGAGCAGTTCTTC. V is TRBV14 and J is TRBJ2-1; D remains unclear. The germline V gene encodes CDR1 SGHDN and CDR2 FVKESK. V was pared by 2 bases and J by 10 bases, with 12 bases between. The length of the CDR3 is 13 residues.

This clonotype occurred a few times. The V and J genes are TRBV27 and TRBJ2-3; TRBD2 agrees at 13 bases. The germline CDR1 and CDR2 sequences are MNHEY and SMNVEV (reference sequence). J gave up 1 base and V 5 bases, and 3 bases lay outside the gene matches. CDR3 length: 16 residues. CDR3 amino acids: CASSPGTSGGTDTQYF. Here the CDR3 DNA reads TGTGCCAGCAGTCCCGGGACTAGCGGGGGCACAGATACGCAGTATTTT.

The chain has TRBV5-6 and TRBJ1-5; D is perhaps TRBD1 (6 bases). The length of the CDR3 is 16 residues. V lost 4 bases to trimming and J lost 0 bases, with 14 bases between them. Germline V gene data show CDR1 as SGHDT and CDR2 as YYEEEE. The DNA of the CDR3 is TGTGCCAGCAGCGGGGGGACAAGCAATAGCAATCAGCCCCAGCATTTT. It specifies CASSGGTSNSNQPQHF.

J is TRBJ2-1 and V is TRBV18; D gene ambiguous. The germline CDR1 and CDR2 sequences are KGHSH and LQKENI. Deletions cut 3 bases from V and 7 bases from J, with 7 bases between. This CDR3 has 12 amino acids. The CDR3 sequence is CASSPSRNEQFF. The CDR3 coding sequence is TGTGCCAGCTCACCTTCCCGGAATGAGCAGTTCTTC.

This clonotype appeared once. V gene TRBV10-3 combines with J gene TRBJ1-6; 8 nucleotides line up with TRBD1. The CDR3 runs to 13 residues. CDR1 and CDR2 (germline): ENHRY, SYGVKD. The V gene end was trimmed by 10 bases and the J gene end by 9 bases; junction bases not matched to a gene: 8. CDR3 DNA: TGTGCCACGGTAGGGACAGGCGGTTCACCCCTCCACTTT. This sequence encodes CATVGTGGSPLHF.

The chain employs TRBV10-3 and TRBJ2-3; no reliable D call. The CDR3 covers 13 residues. V was trimmed by 0 bases and J by 6 bases, leaving 7 bases between them. CDR1 and CDR2 (germline): ENHRY, SYGVKD. In DNA, the CDR3 is TGTGCCATCAGTGAGTCGGAGTCGGATACGCAGTATTTT. It translates to CAISESESDTQYF.

This clonotype is a singleton in its sample. The chain links TRBV7-8 to TRBJ2-5, with 12 positions matching TRBD1. V trimming: 4 bases; J trimming: 5 bases; junction bases outside the gene matches: 5. The germline gives CDR1 SGHVS, CDR2 FQNEAQ. The CDR3 is 15 residues long. The CDR3, as DNA: TGTGCCAGCAGCTCCCGGGACAGGGGGCGGGAGACCCAGTACTTC. This encodes CASSSRDRGRETQYF.

Only one count was recorded for this clonotype. The V call is TRBV29-1, the J call TRBJ1-1; no clear D gene. V lost 7 bases, J lost 1 base, and 13 bases lay in between. Germline CDR1 is SQVTM and CDR2 is ANQGSEA. This CDR3 contains 13 residues. Here the CDR3 DNA reads TGCAGCGGCATGACTCTCCAGAACACTGAAGCTTTCTTT. Protein sequence: CSGMTLQNTEAFF.

This clonotype was detected once. The rearrangement joins TRBV18 to TRBJ2-1; maybe TRBD1 (6 bases). V was shortened by 4 bases and J by 5 bases, with 12 bases between the two germline ends. Germline V lookup: CDR1 KGHSH, CDR2 LQKENI. CDR3 length equals 14 residues. CDR3 residues: CASSQARQDNEQFF. The CDR3 DNA follows: TGTGCCAGCTCACAAGCAAGACAGGACAATGAGCAGTTCTTC.

The J gene is TRBJ2-3, the V gene TRBV19; D uncertain. There are 15 residues in the CDR3. The ends were cut back, 5 bases at V and 0 bases at J, with 12 bases in the middle. The germline gives CDR1 LNHDA, CDR2 SQIVND (reference sequence). In DNA form, the CDR3 reads TGTGCCAGTAGTCGAACAGCTATTAGCACAGATACGCAGTATTTT. It specifies CASSRTAISTDTQYF.

This chain links TRBV12-3 or TRBV12-4 with TRBJ2-5, with D perhaps TRBD2 (7 bases). This CDR3 region has 15 residues. V lost 2 bases and J 5 bases, leaving 15 bases between the germline ends. CDR3 region: CASSLSAGARETQYF. As DNA, the CDR3 is TGTGCCAGCAGTTTATCGGCGGGGGCGCGTGAGACCCAGTACTTC.

This chain uses TRBV20-1 with TRBJ1-2; D might be TRBD1 (6 bases). The CDR3 loop spans 13 amino acids. Per germline, CDR1 DFQATT and CDR2 SNEGSKA (reference sequence). Deletions cut 5 bases from V and 2 bases from J, with 12 bases between. The CDR3 coding sequence is TGCAGTGCTCGCCATCAGGGGAACTATGGCTACACCTTC. Encoded protein: CSARHQGNYGYTF.